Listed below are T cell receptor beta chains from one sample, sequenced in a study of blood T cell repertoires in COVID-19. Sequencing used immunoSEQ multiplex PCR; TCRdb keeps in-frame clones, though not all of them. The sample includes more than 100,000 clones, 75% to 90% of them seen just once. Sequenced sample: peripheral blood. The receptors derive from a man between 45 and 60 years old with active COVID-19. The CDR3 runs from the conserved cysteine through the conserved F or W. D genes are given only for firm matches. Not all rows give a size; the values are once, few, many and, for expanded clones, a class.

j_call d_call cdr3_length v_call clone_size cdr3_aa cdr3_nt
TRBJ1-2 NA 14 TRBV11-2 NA CASSLVTGDYGYTF TGTGCCAGCAGCTTAGTTACGGGAGACTATGGCTACACCTTC
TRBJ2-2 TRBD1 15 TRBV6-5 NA CASRGDSPNTGELFF TGTGCCAGCAGGGGGGACAGCCCGAACACCGGGGAGCTGTTTTTT
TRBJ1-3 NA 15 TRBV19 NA CASNKSPYSGNTIYF TGTGCCAGCAATAAAAGTCCCTACTCTGGAAACACCATATATTTT
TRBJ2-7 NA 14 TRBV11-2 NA CASSLLGPSYEQYF TGTGCCAGCAGCTTATTGGGCCCTTCCTACGAGCAGTACTTC
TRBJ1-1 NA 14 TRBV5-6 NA CASSLRQLNTEAFF TGTGCCAGCAGCTTAAGACAGCTGAACACTGAAGCTTTCTTT
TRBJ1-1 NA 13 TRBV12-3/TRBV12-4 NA CASSGGLNTEAFF TGTGCCAGCAGTGGAGGCTTGAACACTGAAGCTTTCTTT
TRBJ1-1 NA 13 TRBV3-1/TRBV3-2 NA CASSQNRDTKTFF TGTGCCAGCAGCCAGAACCGGGACACAAAAACTTTCTTT
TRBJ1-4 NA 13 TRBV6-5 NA CASSYRGNEKLFF TGTGCCAGCAGTTACAGGGGAAATGAAAAACTGTTTTTT
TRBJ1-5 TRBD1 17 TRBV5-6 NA CASSLYVAGTGNQPQHF TGTGCCAGCAGCTTGTATGTGGCCGGGACAGGAAATCAGCCCCAGCATTTT
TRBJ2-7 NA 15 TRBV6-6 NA CASSSDSLSSYEQYF TGTGCCAGCAGCTCCGACAGCCTAAGCTCCTACGAGCAGTACTTC
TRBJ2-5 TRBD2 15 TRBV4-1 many CASSRDLAGMETQYF TGCGCCAGCAGCCGAGATCTAGCGGGGATGGAGACCCAGTACTTC
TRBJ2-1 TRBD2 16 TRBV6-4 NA CASSVLAVRRHNEQFF TGTGCCAGCAGTGTTCTAGCGGTTCGACGCCACAATGAGCAGTTCTTC
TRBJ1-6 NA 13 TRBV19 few CASKTFENSPLHF TGTGCCTCCAAGACATTTGAGAATTCACCCCTCCACTTT
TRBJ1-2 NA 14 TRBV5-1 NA CASSLAPGVDGYTF TGCGCCAGCAGCTTGGCCCCAGGGGTTGATGGCTACACCTTC
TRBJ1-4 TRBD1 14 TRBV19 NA CASSSGTGFEKLFF TGTGCCAGTAGTAGCGGGACAGGGTTTGAAAAACTGTTTTTT
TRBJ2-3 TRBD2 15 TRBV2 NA CASSEGRGGPDTQYF TGTGCCAGCAGTGAAGGGCGGGGGGGCCCAGATACGCAGTATTTT
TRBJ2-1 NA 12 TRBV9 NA CASSVSGNEQFF TGTGCCAGCAGCGTAAGCGGCAATGAGCAGTTCTTC
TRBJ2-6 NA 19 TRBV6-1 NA CASSVKVLPAVSGANVLTF TGTGCCAGCAGTGTTAAGGTGCTTCCCGCGGTATCTGGGGCCAACGTCCTGACTTTC
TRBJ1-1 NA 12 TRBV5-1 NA CASGEVNTEAFF TGCGCCAGCGGCGAGGTGAACACTGAAGCTTTCTTT
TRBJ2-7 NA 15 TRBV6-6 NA CASTPRASGSYEQYF TGTGCCAGCACCCCCCGGGCCAGCGGCTCCTACGAGCAGTACTTC
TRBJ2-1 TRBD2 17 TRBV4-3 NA CASSPTAAGGYLNEQFF TGCGCCAGCAGCCCCACTGCAGCGGGGGGGTATTTAAATGAGCAGTTCTTC
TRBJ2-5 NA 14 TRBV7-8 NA CASSLTDRQETQYF TGTGCCAGCAGCTTAACCGACAGACAAGAGACCCAGTACTTC
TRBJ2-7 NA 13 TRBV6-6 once CASRKRQSYEQYF TGTGCCAGCAGGAAAAGACAGTCCTACGAGCAGTACTTC
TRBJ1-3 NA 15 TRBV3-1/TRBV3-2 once CASSPGQLSGNTIYF TGTGCCAGCAGCCCCGGACAGCTCTCTGGAAACACCATATATTTT
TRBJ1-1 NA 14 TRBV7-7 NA CASSLSRGDTEAFF TGTGCCAGCAGCTTATCACGGGGGGACACTGAAGCTTTCTTT
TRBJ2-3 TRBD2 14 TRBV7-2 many CASSTRSSGGVQYF TGTGCCAGCAGTACCCGCTCTAGCGGGGGAGTACAGTATTTT
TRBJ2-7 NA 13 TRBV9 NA CASSVGVQGEQYF TGTGCCAGCAGCGTAGGGGTGCAGGGCGAGCAGTACTTC
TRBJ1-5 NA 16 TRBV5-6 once CASSQTRGEGNQPQHF TGTGCCAGCAGCCAAACCCGGGGGGAAGGCAATCAGCCCCAGCATTTT
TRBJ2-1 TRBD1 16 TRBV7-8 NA CASSQPRQGMNNEQFF TGTGCCAGCAGCCAACCAAGACAGGGGATGAACAATGAGCAGTTCTTC
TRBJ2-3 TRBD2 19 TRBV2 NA CASSDPGTSGGASTDTQYF TGTGCCAGCAGTGATCCCGGGACTAGCGGGGGAGCTAGCACAGATACGCAGTATTTT
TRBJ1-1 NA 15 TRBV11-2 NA CASSGLAGMNTEAFF TGTGCCAGCAGCGGTCTTGCAGGAATGAACACTGAAGCTTTCTTT
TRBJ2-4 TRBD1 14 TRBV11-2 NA CASSPRTGGAIQYF TGTGCCAGCAGCCCCCGGACAGGGGGGGCCATTCAGTACTTC
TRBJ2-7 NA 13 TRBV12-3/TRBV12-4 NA CASRFGTYYEQYF TGTGCCAGCAGGTTCGGGACATATTACGAGCAGTACTTC
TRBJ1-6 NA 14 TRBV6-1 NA CASSEPGLNSPLHF TGTGCCAGCAGTGAGCCAGGGCTTAATTCACCCCTCCACTTT
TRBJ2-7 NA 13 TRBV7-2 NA CASSLDREHEQYF TGTGCCAGCAGCTTAGACCGGGAACACGAGCAGTACTTC
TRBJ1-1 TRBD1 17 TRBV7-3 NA CASSLTRDSSSSSEAFF TGTGCCAGCAGCTTAACCCGGGACAGCAGCTCAAGCTCTGAAGCTTTCTTT
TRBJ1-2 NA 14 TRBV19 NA CASSISGGQGGYTF TGTGCCAGTAGTATTAGCGGGGGCCAGGGCGGCTACACCTTC
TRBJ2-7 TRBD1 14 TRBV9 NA CASSVGGQSYEQYF TGTGCCAGCAGCGTAGGGGGACAGAGCTACGAGCAGTACTTC
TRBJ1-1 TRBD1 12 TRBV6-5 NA CASSTPRTGAFF TGTGCCAGCAGTACACCTCGGACAGGAGCTTTCTTT
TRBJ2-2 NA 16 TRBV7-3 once CASSIIPTHNTGELFF TGTGCCAGCAGCATAATACCGACTCATAACACCGGGGAGCTGTTTTTT
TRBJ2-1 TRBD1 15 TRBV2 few CASNPRTGAGNEQFF TGTGCCAGCAATCCTAGGACAGGGGCGGGCAATGAGCAGTTCTTC
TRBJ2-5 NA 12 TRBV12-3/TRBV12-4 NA CASSLSRETQYF TGTGCCAGCAGTTTATCCCGAGAGACCCAGTACTTC
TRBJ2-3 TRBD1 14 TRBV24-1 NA CATVDRVSTDTQYF TGTGCCACGGTAGACAGGGTGTCAACAGATACGCAGTATTTT
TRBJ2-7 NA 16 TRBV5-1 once CASSLATDSHSFEQYF TGCGCCAGCAGCTTGGCCACGGACAGCCATTCATTCGAGCAGTACTTC
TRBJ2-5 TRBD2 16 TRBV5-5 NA CASSHQRGALQETQYF TGTGCCAGCAGCCACCAGCGGGGGGCCCTCCAAGAGACCCAGTACTTC
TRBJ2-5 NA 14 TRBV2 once CASSHRGAQETQYF TGTGCCAGCAGCCACCGGGGGGCGCAAGAGACCCAGTACTTC
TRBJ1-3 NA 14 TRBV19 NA CASSLQGPGNTIYF TGTGCCAGTAGTCTACAGGGCCCTGGAAACACCATATATTTT
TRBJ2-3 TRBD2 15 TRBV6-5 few CASSSAGVATDTQYF TGTGCCAGCAGTTCAGCGGGGGTAGCGACAGATACGCAGTATTTT
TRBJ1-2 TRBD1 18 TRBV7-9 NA CASSIAGTGDSPDYGYTF TGTGCCAGCTCAATCGCCGGGACAGGGGACTCTCCTGACTATGGCTACACCTTC
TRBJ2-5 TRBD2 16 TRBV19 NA CASSIVFPGGPETQYF TGTGCCAGTAGTATAGTCTTTCCGGGGGGGCCGGAGACCCAGTACTTC
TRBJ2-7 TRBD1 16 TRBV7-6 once CASSPLTGTGRYEQYF TGTGCCAGCAGCCCCCTCACCGGGACAGGGCGGTATGAGCAGTACTTC
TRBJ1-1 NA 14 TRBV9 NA CASSVAPGEAEAFF TGTGCCAGCAGCGTAGCTCCGGGTGAAGCAGAAGCTTTCTTT